Below are 15 T cell receptor beta chains sequenced from a single sample in a study of PD-1 blockade in classical Hodgkin lymphoma (dated by TCRdb to 2018 to 2021). Library preparation employed the immunoSEQ multiplex PCR assay. This is the immuneACCESS table as TCRdb keeps it, with only in-frame sequences that have V and J called. A part of the clones is gone; compared with another copy, unresolved V genes explain less than half, and the rest is unexplained. A total of more than 40,000 clones appear in this sample, about 90% of them only once. Jointly, the top ten make up just over 9% of the sample. The time point tag for this specimen amounts to: cycle 1 day 1 (C1D1), immediately before nivolumab initiation. Relapse after autologous stem cell transplantation had occurred in all trial patients, and cohorts A, B and C were distinguished by prior brentuximab vedotin exposure. Sequenced material: peripheral blood mononuclear cells (PBMCs), taken at baseline. These receptors were obtained from a human donor with classical Hodgkin lymphoma.

The V and J genes are TRBV5-4 and TRBJ2-3; 7 positions match TRBD2. Trimming cost V 4 bases and J 4 bases; bases outside gene matches: 6. Germline V gene lookup returns CDR1 SGHNT and CDR2 YYREEE (reference sequence). The CDR3 length is 14 residues. CDR3 sequence: CASSQGLDPDTQYF. CDR3 in DNA: TGTGCCAGCAGCCAAGGACTAGACCCAGATACGCAGTATTTT.

This chain links TRBV7-9 with TRBJ2-5; D unresolved. The CDR3 contains 14 residues. V lost 5 bases to trimming and J lost 2 bases, with 12 bases between them. The germline CDR1 and CDR2 sequences are SEHNR and FQNEAQ (reference sequence). The CDR3 is CASSARAAQETQYF. CDR3 DNA sequence: TGTGCCAGCAGCGCAAGGGCAGCGCAAGAGACCCAGTACTTC.

The chain joins TRBV13 to TRBJ2-7; a weak D match, TRBD1 (6 bases). Germline V gene data show CDR1 as PRHDT and CDR2 as FYEKMQ (reference sequence). This CDR3 spans 11 amino acids. V was trimmed by 5 bases and J by 6 bases, leaving 8 bases between them. CDR3 coding DNA: TGTGCCAGCAGCGGCAGGGGCGAGCAGTACTTC. Translated: CASSGRGEQYF. Combining the CDR3 with reference TRBV13 and TRBJ2-7 gives the whole variable domain AAGVIQSPRHLIKEKRETATLKCYPIPRHDTVYWYQQGPGQDPQFLISFYEKMQSDKGSIPDRFSAQQFSDYHSELNMSSLELGDSALYFCASSGRGEQYFGPGTRLTVT.

This clone was counted once. V and J are TRBV27 and TRBJ2-3; TRBD2 matches 9 bases. The CDR3 contains 15 residues. The trim removed 5 bases at V and 2 bases at J, leaving 5 bases unmatched. CDR1 and CDR2 from the germline V gene are MNHEY and SMNVEV (reference sequence). CDR3: CASSPIAGATDTQYF. The CDR3 DNA sequence: TGTGCCAGCAGTCCCATAGCGGGAGCCACAGATACGCAGTATTTT.

J is TRBJ2-5 and V is TRBV2, with D hard to call. CDR1 and CDR2 (germline): SNHLY, FYNNEI. V lost 5 bases and J lost 4, with 17 bases in between. This CDR3 is 15 amino acids long. CDR3 sequence: CASSTDKTPAETQYF. The CDR3 DNA sequence: TGTGCCAGCAGTACCGACAAGACTCCGGCAGAGACCCAGTACTTC.

Here the CDR3 DNA reads TGTGCCAGCAGCTATACACGGGACCGGGCATACGAGCAGTACTTC. It yields the protein CASSYTRDRAYEQYF. The genes are TRBV13 and TRBJ2-7; D is perhaps TRBD1 or TRBD2 (5 bases each). The V and J ends lost 4 bases and 4 bases respectively, with 17 bases between them. The V gene's germline CDR1 is PRHDT and CDR2 FYEKMQ (reference sequence). The CDR3 extends over 15 amino acids.

V gene TRBV29-1 combines with J gene TRBJ1-1, with D possibly matching TRBD1 (5 bases). V was trimmed by 7 bases and J by 0 bases, leaving 15 bases between them. The CDR3 extends over 14 amino acids. Germline V gene sequence: CDR1 SQVTM, CDR2 ANQGSEA. DNA of the CDR3: TGCAGCGCCCGGGACGGATGGATGAACACTGAAGCTTTCTTT. Its translation: CSARDGWMNTEAFF. The complete variable domain, with remaining parts taken from reference TRBV29-1 and TRBJ1-1, reads SAVISQKPSRDICQRGTSLTIQCQVDSQVTMMFWYRQQPGQSLTLIATANQGSEATYESGFVIDKFPISRPNLTFSTLTVSNMSPEDSSIYLCSARDGWMNTEAFFGQGTRLTVV.

This chain uses TRBV18 with TRBJ2-7, with TRBD2 matching 14 bases. This CDR3 has 16 residues. Germline V gene lookup returns CDR1 KGHSH and CDR2 LQKENI. The V and J ends lost 4 bases and 2 bases, in that order; junction bases with no gene match: 4. CDR3 in DNA: TGTGCCAGCTCACACGAGGGACTAGCGGGGGCCTACGAGCAGTACTTC. This gives the protein CASSHEGLAGAYEQYF.

The chain employs TRBV6-5 and TRBJ2-7; tentatively, D is TRBD1 or TRBD2 (5 bases each). V lost 8 bases to trimming and J lost 0 bases, with 14 bases between them. CDR1 and CDR2 (germline): MNHEY, SVGAGI. This CDR3 spans 14 amino acids. This CDR3 reads CASQTRDGSYEQYF. CDR3 nucleotides: TGTGCCAGCCAGACTCGGGACGGCTCCTACGAGCAGTACTTC.

This sequence joins TRBV6-5 and TRBJ2-7; 7 nucleotides match TRBD1. Germline V gene data show CDR1 as MNHEY and CDR2 as SVGAGI. The CDR3 runs 13 residues. The V and J ends lost 6 bases and 3 bases, in that order; junction bases with no gene match: 5. The CDR3 loop is CASRKGQYYEQYF. As DNA, the CDR3 is TGTGCCAGCAGAAAGGGACAGTACTACGAGCAGTACTTC.

The V and J genes are TRBV19 and TRBJ2-3; 9 bases align to TRBD1. The CDR3 spans 17 residues. Per germline, CDR1 LNHDA and CDR2 SQIVND (reference sequence). With V trimmed by 4 bases and J by 3 bases, 11 bases remained unmatched. The CDR3 here is CASSKRGQGQGTDTQYF. The CDR3 DNA sequence: TGTGCCAGTAGTAAGAGAGGACAGGGGCAAGGGACAGATACGCAGTATTTT.

The chain links TRBV10-1 to TRBJ2-7; no clear D. CDR3 size: 16 residues. Germline-derived CDR1 and CDR2 are WNHNN and SYGVQD (reference sequence). V lost 0 bases and J 0 bases, leaving 12 bases between the germline ends. The CDR3 nucleotides are TGCGCCAGCAGTGAGTCGGTTAGCTTAAGCTCCTACGAGCAGTACTTC. Residues: CASSESVSLSSYEQYF.

The chain links TRBV4-2 to TRBJ2-2, with 10 bases matching TRBD2. This CDR3 comprises 16 residues. Losses at the gene ends were 4 bases for V and 1 base for J; bases not matched to a gene: 3. CDR1 and CDR2 from the germline V gene are LGHNA and YNFKEQ. The CDR3 nucleotides read TGTGCCAGCAGCCCCGGACTAGCGGTGAACACCGGGGAGCTGTTTTTT. It specifies CASSPGLAVNTGELFF.

This chain joins TRBV7-8 and TRBJ1-3, with 9 bases matching TRBD1. The V gene's germline CDR1 is SGHVS and CDR2 FQNEAQ. After removal of 4 bases from V and 2 bases from J, the junction contained 3 bases not matched to a gene. The CDR3 has 15 residues. In nucleotides, the CDR3 is TGTGCCAGCAGCTGGGACAGGGTGACTGGAAACACCATATATTTT. Translating it yields CASSWDRVTGNTIYF.

The CDR3, as DNA: TGTGCCAGCAGTTTAAGACAGCCGCTTACCTACGAGCAGTACTTC. This gives the protein CASSLRQPLTYEQYF. The chain uses TRBV28 and TRBJ2-7; possible D gene TRBD1, 5 bases. The V end was cut by 2 bases, the J end by 2 bases, with 13 bases between. Germline-derived CDR1 and CDR2 are MDHEN and SYDVKM. This CDR3 is built from 15 residues.